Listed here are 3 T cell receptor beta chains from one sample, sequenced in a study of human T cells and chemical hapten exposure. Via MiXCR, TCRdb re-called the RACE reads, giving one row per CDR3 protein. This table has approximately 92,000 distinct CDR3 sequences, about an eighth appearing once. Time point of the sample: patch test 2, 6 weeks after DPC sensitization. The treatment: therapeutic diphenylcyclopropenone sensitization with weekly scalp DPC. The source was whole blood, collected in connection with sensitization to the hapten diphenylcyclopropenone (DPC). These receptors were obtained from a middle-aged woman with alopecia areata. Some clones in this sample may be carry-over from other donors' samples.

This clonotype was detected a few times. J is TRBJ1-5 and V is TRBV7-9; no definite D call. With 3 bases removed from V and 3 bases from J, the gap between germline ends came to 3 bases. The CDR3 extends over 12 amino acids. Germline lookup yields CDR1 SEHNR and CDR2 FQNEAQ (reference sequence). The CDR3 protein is CASSFANQPQHF. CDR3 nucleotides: TGTGCCAGCAGCTTTGCCAATCAGCCCCAGCATTTT.

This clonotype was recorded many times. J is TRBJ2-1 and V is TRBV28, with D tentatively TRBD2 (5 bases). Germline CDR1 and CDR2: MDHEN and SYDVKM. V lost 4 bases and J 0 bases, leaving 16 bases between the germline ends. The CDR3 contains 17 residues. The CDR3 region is CASSSQRRASSYNEQFF. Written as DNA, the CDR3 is TGTGCCAGCAGTTCCCAGAGGCGGGCTAGCTCCTACAATGAGCAGTTCTTC.

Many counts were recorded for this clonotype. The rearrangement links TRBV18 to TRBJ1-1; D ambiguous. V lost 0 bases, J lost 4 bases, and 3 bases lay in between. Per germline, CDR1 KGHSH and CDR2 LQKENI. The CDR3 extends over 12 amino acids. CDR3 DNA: TGTGCCAGCTCACCACCGATCACTGAAGCTTTCTTT. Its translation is CASSPPITEAFF.